One sample yielded the 18 T cell receptor beta chains listed below, sequenced in a study of PD-L1 blockade in urothelial cancer. Time point: peripheral blood 6 weeks after treatment start. Repertoires were generated with immunoSEQ multiplex PCR, while TCRdb's copy carries only in-frame clones and drops some. The table has 35,000 to 55,000 clones, more than 75% seen once. The starting material was PBMCs, obtained around atezolizumab (anti-PD-L1) treatment. These receptors came from a man aged 60 to 75 with urothelial cancer.

V and J are TRBV28 and TRBJ1-2; a weak D match, TRBD1 (6 bases). With 2 bases removed from V and 8 bases from J, the gap between germline ends came to 18 bases. From germline, CDR1 is MDHEN and CDR2 SYDVKM. This CDR3 has 15 amino acids. CDR3 DNA sequence: TGTGCCAGCAGTTTAGCGGGGGCGAGCGGGGGAGGCTACACCTTC. This translates into CASSLAGASGGGYTF.

Here the CDR3 DNA reads TGTGCCATCAGTGAGCCCGACGCAGGCTCCTACAATGAGCAGTTCTTC. The encoded protein is CAISEPDAGSYNEQFF. The chain carries TRBV10-3 and TRBJ2-1, with D unresolved. There are 16 residues in the CDR3. The V gene lost 2 bases and the J gene lost 0 bases, with 11 bases spanning the gap. Germline values: CDR1 ENHRY, CDR2 SYGVKD.

V and J are TRBV7-2 and TRBJ2-5; TRBD2 matches 9 bases. The CDR3 runs to 14 residues. After removal of 4 bases from V and 5 bases from J, the junction contained 5 bases not matched to a gene. Germline V gene lookup returns CDR1 SGHTA and CDR2 FQGNSA. The DNA of the CDR3 is TGTGCCAGCAGCTGGGCTACTAGCGGGGAGACCCAGTACTTC. Amino acid sequence: CASSWATSGETQYF.

The chain links TRBV4-1 to TRBJ2-1, with 8 bases fitting TRBD2. The CDR3 is 16 residues long. Trimming removed 0 bases from V and 7 bases from J; junction bases left unmatched: 8. Germline V lookup: CDR1 MGHRA, CDR2 YSYEKL. The CDR3 here is CASSQEYGLAGNEQFF. DNA of the CDR3: TGCGCCAGCAGCCAAGAATACGGACTAGCAGGAAATGAGCAGTTCTTC.

A word on this clone: At one of its ends the junction is not consistent with the germline gene, which may arise from a read error. The chain links TRBV9 to TRBJ1-2, with 7 bases that match TRBD1. This CDR3 spans 10 amino acids. Germline CDR1 is SGDLS and CDR2 is YYNGEE. The CDR3 DNA sequence: TGTGCCAGCAGCGAAACAGGGGTGGCCTTC. Translating gives CASSETGVAF.

This rearrangement joins TRBV5-8 to TRBJ2-1, with D possibly being TRBD2 (5 bases). This CDR3 contains 15 residues. The V gene lost 5 bases and the J gene lost 2 bases, with 14 bases spanning the gap. The V gene's germline CDR1 is SGHTS and CDR2 YDEGEE. The chain's CDR3 is CASSPRGQTYNEQFF. CDR3 nucleotides: TGTGCCAGCAGTCCCCGCGGGCAGACCTACAATGAGCAGTTCTTC.

CDR3 region: CASSSDRGRAGELFF. DNA for the CDR3: TGTGCCAGCAGTAGCGACAGGGGGCGTGCCGGGGAGCTGTTTTTT. V usage is TRBV6-5 and J usage is TRBJ2-2; 10 bases are a match to TRBD1. Trimming removed 5 bases from V and 6 bases from J; junction bases left unmatched: 6. Looked up from germline, CDR1 is MNHEY and CDR2 is SVGAGI. The CDR3 totals 15 residues.

The chain carries TRBV30 and TRBJ2-7; D is perhaps TRBD2 (6 bases). CDR3 length equals 16 residues. V dropped 1 base and J dropped 9 bases, with 25 bases sitting between them. Per the germline V gene, CDR1 is GTSNPN and CDR2 is SVGIG (reference sequence). The CDR3 DNA is TGTGCCTGGAGTGATCGGGCGGGAAATTGGCGGAGCGGGCAGTACTTC. Encoded protein: CAWSDRAGNWRSGQYF.

V is TRBV15 and J is TRBJ2-1, with a possible D match to TRBD2 (6 bases). This CDR3 has 18 residues. Germline-derived CDR1 and CDR2 are LNHNV and YYDKDF (reference sequence). V was pared by 2 bases and J by 5 bases, with 22 bases between. The CDR3 DNA reads as TGTGCCACCAGCAGACAACTTACTAGCCGGTTCCGGGACAATGAGCAGTTCTTC. Protein sequence: CATSRQLTSRFRDNEQFF.

This clone was detected only once. This chain joins TRBV28 and TRBJ2-2, with D perhaps matching TRBD1 (6 bases). Trimming pared 7 bases from V and 4 bases from J, leaving 16 bases between. Germline V gene sequence: CDR1 MDHEN, CDR2 SYDVKM. This CDR3 spans 15 amino acids. The CDR3 DNA reads as TGTGCCAGCATCCTCACAGGGTCCGCCACCGGGGAGCTGTTTTTT. This gives the protein CASILTGSATGELFF. Full variable domain (outside the CDR3, taken from reference TRBV28 and TRBJ2-2): DVKVTQSSRYLVKRTGEKVFLECVQDMDHENMFWYRQDPGLGLRLIYFSYDVKMKEKGDIPEGYSVSREKKERFSLILESASTNQTSMYLCASILTGSATGELFFGEGSRLTVL.

V usage is TRBV29-1 and J usage is TRBJ1-5; D ambiguous. Deletions cut 2 bases from V and 2 bases from J, with 7 bases between. CDR3 length equals 13 residues. Germline CDR1 reads SQVTM; CDR2 reads ANQGSEA. The CDR3 is CSVEYERNQPQHF. As DNA, the CDR3 is TGCAGCGTTGAATATGAGCGCAATCAGCCCCAGCATTTT.

The V gene is TRBV5-1, the J gene TRBJ2-2, with 8 positions matching TRBD1. CDR1 and CDR2 from the germline V gene are SGHRS and YFSETQ. V lost 5 bases to trimming and J lost 6 bases; unmatched junction nucleotides: 3. This CDR3 contains 13 residues. The CDR3 sequence is CASRDRVAGELFF. The CDR3 DNA sequence: TGCGCCAGCAGGGACAGGGTGGCCGGGGAGCTGTTTTTT.

This clone was seen a few times. This chain links TRBV27 with TRBJ1-5; D not resolved. The CDR3 is made up of 12 amino acids. Trimming shortened V by 6 bases and J by 4 bases, and 7 bases separated the two germline ends. Germline CDR1 reads MNHEY; CDR2 reads SMNVEV (reference sequence). This CDR3 reads CASRAGNQPQHF. Here the CDR3 DNA reads TGTGCCAGCAGAGCGGGGAATCAGCCCCAGCATTTT.

V and J are TRBV29-1 and TRBJ2-3, with 7 bases fitting TRBD2. From germline, CDR1 is SQVTM and CDR2 ANQGSEA. The V gene end was trimmed by 4 bases and the J gene end by 3 bases; junction bases not matched to a gene: 10. CDR3 length: 15 residues. DNA for the CDR3: TGCAGCGTTGGGGGGGGGATCACGGGGACAGATACGCAGTATTTT. Translated, it gives CSVGGGITGTDTQYF.

This rearrangement joins TRBV7-2 to TRBJ2-2; TRBD1 matches 9 bases. After removal of 5 bases from V and 3 bases from J, the junction contained 4 bases not matched to a gene. Germline CDR1 and CDR2: SGHTA and FQGNSA. This CDR3 has 15 amino acids. The DNA for the CDR3 is TGTGCCAGCAGCCCGGGGACAGGGTACACCGGGGAGCTGTTTTTT. It translates to CASSPGTGYTGELFF.

The chain employs TRBV4-2 and TRBJ2-2, with 11 positions matching TRBD2. The junction had 9 bases not matched to a gene; V was cut back by 1 base and J by 11 bases. Germline loops: CDR1 LGHNA, CDR2 YNFKEQ. CDR3 length: 16 residues. The CDR3 protein is CASSQVASGGLPELFF. CDR3 nucleotide sequence: TGTGCCAGCAGCCAAGTAGCTAGCGGGGGGCTGCCCGAGCTGTTTTTT.

V is TRBV30 and J is TRBJ1-2; no clear D. The V end was cut by 4 bases, the J end by 0 bases, with 3 bases between. The germline gives CDR1 GTSNPN, CDR2 SVGIG (reference sequence). The CDR3 consists of 11 residues. The DNA for the CDR3 is TGTGCCTGGACAGCTAACTATGGCTACACCTTC. It yields the protein CAWTANYGYTF.

The J gene is TRBJ2-3, the V gene TRBV5-1; 7 bases align to TRBD2. In germline, CDR1 is SGHRS, CDR2 YFSETQ. With 2 bases clipped from V and 3 bases from J, the junction kept 6 bases outside the gene matches. The CDR3 covers 15 residues. The DNA for the CDR3 is TGCGCCAGCAGCTTACGCGGGGGAGGTACAGATACGCAGTATTTT. Protein sequence: CASSLRGGGTDTQYF.